This T cell receptor (beta chain) was identified in a study of response to subunit inactivated influenza vaccine. One entry per CDR3 protein results from TCRdb running MiXCR on the RT-PCR reads. The repertoire includes 860,000 or so distinct CDR3 sequences, 21% of them detected once, and roughly 10% sits in the top ten. Overall study results and limits: Authors suggested each seasonal influenza vaccination recruits few new T cells.

On this clonotype: What it binds is not known.

This clonotype was sampled from a man aged 45-65 years who received an inactivated influenza vaccine. Sample: PBMCs from blood, taken roughly 5 days after vaccination.

The CDR3 nucleotides read TGTGCCAGCAGACTTGCCGGAGCGGGAGTGGACGAGCAGTACTTC. Its translation: CASRLAGAGVDEQYF. This chain uses TRBV7-2 with TRBJ2-7; TRBD2 aligns across 8 bases. The CDR3 is made up of 15 amino acids. The germline V gene encodes CDR1 SGHTA and CDR2 FQGNSA. Unmatched junction bases numbered 12, after V lost 6 bases and J lost 5 bases. The full variable domain, in which reference TRBV7-2 and TRBJ2-7 provide the parts outside the CDR3, is GAGVSQSPSNKVTEKGKDVELRCDPISGHTALYWYRQSLGQGLEFLIYFQGNSAPDKSGLPSDRFSAERTGGSVSTLTIQRTQQEDSAVYLCASRLAGAGVDEQYFGPGTRLTVT.